Detailed here is one T cell receptor beta chain. These data originate in a study of shared T cell receptors in the human thymus. Assay used: immunoSEQ multiplex PCR; TCRdb lists only in-frame clones, some missing. The sample lists about 660,000 clones, around 87% occurring once. CDR1 SNHLY and CDR2 FYNNEI come from the germline V gene. V lost 4 bases and J 4 bases, leaving 16 bases between the germline ends. The CDR3 consists of 15 residues. These data also formed part of another study, on human thymus T cells. From that paper: Thymus was obtained from resections taken during corrective heart surgery. Unrelated individuals were reported by related research to share highly overlapping thymic repertoires.

Material: thymocytes. The TCR sequence derives from a boy under three years old with a congenital heart defect. V is TRBV2 and J is TRBJ1-2, with TRBD1 as a possible D gene (6 bases). The DNA for the CDR3 is TGTGCCAGCAGTGCTCTGCAACAGGGAGTCTATGGCTACACCTTC. Protein product: CASSALQQGVYGYTF. The complete variable domain, with remaining parts taken from reference TRBV2 and TRBJ1-2, reads EPEVTQTPSHQVTQMGQEVILRCVPISNHLYFYWYRQILGQKVEFLVSFYNNEISEKSEIFDDQFSVERPDGSNFTLKIRSTKLEDSAMYFCASSALQQGVYGYTFGSGTRLTVV.